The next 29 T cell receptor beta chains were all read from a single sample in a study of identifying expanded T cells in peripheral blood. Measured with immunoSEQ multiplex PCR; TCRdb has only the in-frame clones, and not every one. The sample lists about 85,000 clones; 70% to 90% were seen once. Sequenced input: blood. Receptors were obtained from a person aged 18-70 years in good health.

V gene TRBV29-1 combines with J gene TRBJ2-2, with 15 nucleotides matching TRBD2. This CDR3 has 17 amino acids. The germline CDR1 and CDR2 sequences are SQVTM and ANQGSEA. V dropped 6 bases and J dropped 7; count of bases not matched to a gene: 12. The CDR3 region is CSVGRTGLAGGGGELFF. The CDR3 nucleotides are TGCAGCGTCGGCCGCACGGGACTAGCGGGAGGCGGCGGGGAGCTGTTTTTT.

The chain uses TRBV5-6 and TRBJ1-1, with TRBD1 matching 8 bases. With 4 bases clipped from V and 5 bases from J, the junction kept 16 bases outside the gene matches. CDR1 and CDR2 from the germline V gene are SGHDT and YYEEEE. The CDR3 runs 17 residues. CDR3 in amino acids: CASSLPGQGEVRTEAFF. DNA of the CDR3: TGTGCCAGCAGCCTCCCCGGACAGGGTGAGGTTAGGACTGAAGCTTTCTTT.

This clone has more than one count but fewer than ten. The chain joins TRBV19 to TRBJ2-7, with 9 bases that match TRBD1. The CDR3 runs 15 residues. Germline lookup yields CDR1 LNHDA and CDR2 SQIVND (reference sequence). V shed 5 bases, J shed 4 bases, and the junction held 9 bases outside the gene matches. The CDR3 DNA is TGTGCCAGTAGTGACCCGGGACAGGGTGTTTACGAGCAGTACTTC. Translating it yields CASSDPGQGVYEQYF.

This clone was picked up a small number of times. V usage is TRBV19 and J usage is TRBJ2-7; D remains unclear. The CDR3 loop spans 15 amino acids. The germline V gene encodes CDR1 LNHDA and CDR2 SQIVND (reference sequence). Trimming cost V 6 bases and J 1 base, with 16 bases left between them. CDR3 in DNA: TGTGCCAGTAGCCCAAGGGCTGGAAGTTCCTACGAGCAGTACTTC. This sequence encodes CASSPRAGSSYEQYF.

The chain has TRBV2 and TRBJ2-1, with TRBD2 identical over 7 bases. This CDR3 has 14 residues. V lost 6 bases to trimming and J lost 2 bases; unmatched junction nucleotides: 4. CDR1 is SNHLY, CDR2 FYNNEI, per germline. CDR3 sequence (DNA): TGTGCCAGCAGGGGGAGCGGGGCCTACAATGAGCAGTTCTTC. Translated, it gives CASRGSGAYNEQFF.

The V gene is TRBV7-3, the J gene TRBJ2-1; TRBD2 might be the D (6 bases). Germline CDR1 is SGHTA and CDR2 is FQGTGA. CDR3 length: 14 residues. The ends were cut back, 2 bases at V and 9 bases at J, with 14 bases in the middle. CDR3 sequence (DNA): TGTGCCAGCAGCTTACGGGCCGGGGGAGGTGAGCAGTTCTTC. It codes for CASSLRAGGGEQFF.

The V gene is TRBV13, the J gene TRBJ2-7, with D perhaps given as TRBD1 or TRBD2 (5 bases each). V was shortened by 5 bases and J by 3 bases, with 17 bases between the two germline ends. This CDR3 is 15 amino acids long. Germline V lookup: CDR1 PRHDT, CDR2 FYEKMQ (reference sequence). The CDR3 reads CASSPSGARFYEQYF. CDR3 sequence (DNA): TGTGCCAGCAGCCCTTCCGGGGCTCGCTTCTACGAGCAGTACTTC.

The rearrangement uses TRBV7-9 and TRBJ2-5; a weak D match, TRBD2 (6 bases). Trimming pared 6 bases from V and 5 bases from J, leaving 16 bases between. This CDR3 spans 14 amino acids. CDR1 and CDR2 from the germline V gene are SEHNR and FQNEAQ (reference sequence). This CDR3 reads CASSHGGIGETQYF. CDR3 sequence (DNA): TGTGCCAGCAGTCACGGCGGGATAGGGGAGACCCAGTACTTC.

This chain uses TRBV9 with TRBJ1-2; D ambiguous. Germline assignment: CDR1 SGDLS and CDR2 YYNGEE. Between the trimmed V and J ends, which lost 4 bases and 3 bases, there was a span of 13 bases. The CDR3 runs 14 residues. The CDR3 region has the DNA TGTGCCAGCAGCCCCACCCAGAACGACTATGGCTACACCTTC. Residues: CASSPTQNDYGYTF.

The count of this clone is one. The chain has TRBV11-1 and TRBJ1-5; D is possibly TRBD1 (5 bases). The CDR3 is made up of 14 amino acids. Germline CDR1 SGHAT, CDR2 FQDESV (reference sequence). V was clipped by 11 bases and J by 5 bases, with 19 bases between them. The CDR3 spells CALRGRMGDQPQHF. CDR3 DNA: TGTGCCCTGCGCGGCAGGATGGGGGATCAGCCCCAGCATTTT.

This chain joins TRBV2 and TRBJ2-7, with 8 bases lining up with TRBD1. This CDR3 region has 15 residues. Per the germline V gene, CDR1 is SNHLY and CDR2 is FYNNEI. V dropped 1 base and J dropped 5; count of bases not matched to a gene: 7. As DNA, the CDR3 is TGTGCCAGCAGTGAAGGGCCAGGGGGCGTACACGAGCAGTACTTC. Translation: CASSEGPGGVHEQYF.

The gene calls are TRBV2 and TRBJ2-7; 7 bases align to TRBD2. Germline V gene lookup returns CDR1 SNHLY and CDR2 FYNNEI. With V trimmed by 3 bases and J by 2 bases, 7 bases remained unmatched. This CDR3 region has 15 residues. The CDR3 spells CASSEGLAEAYEQYF. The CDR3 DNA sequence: TGTGCCAGCAGTGAGGGTCTAGCGGAGGCCTACGAGCAGTACTTC.

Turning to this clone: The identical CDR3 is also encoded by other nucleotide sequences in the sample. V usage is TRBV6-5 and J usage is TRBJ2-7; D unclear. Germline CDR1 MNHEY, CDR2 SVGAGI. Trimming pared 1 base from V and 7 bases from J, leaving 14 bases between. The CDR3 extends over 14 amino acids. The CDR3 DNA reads TGTGCCAGCAGTTACTACCTAGGGCCGGGTGAGCAGTACTTC. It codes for CASSYYLGPGEQYF.

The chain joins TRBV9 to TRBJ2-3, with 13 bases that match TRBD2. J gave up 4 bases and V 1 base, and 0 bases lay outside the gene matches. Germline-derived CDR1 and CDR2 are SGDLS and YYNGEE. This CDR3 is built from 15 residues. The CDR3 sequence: CASSVTSGGADTQYF. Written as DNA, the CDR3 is TGTGCCAGCAGCGTAACTAGCGGGGGGGCAGATACGCAGTATTTT. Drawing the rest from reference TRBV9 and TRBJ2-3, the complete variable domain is DSGVTQTPKHLITATGQRVTLRCSPRSGDLSVYWYQQSLDQGLQFLIQYYNGEERAKGNILERFSAQQFPDLHSELNLSSLELGDSALYFCASSVTSGGADTQYFGPGTRLTVL.

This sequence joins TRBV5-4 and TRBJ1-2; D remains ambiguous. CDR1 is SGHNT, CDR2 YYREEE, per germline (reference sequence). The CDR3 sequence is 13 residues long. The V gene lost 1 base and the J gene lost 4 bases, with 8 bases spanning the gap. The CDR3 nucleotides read TGTGCCAGCAGCTTGACCCAGGCCTATGGCTACACCTTC. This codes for CASSLTQAYGYTF.

The CDR3 coding sequence is TGTGCCAGCAGCAGGGGAAGAGGGAACACTGAAGCTTTCTTT. Translated, it gives CASSRGRGNTEAFF. The chain joins TRBV7-2 to TRBJ1-1; tentative D call: TRBD1 (5 bases). Germline CDR1 and CDR2: SGHTA and FQGNSA. With 5 bases removed from V and 1 base from J, the gap between germline ends came to 11 bases. The CDR3 contains 14 residues.

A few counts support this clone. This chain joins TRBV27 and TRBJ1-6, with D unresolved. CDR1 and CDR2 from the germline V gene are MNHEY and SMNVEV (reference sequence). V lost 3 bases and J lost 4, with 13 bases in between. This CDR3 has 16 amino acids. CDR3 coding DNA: TGTGCCAGCAGTTTCTTCCGGGATCGGTATAATTCACCCCTCCACTTT. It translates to CASSFFRDRYNSPLHF.

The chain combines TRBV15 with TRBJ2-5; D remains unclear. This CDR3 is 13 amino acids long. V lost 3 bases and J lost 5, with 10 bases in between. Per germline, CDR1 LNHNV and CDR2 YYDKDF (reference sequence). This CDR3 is CATSRTPRETQYF. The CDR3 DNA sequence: TGTGCCACCAGCAGGACCCCGCGGGAGACCCAGTACTTC.

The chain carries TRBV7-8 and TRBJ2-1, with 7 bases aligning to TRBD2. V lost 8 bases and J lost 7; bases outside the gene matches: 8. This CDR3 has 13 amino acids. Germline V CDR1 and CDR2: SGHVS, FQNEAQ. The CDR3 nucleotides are TGTGCCAGCTCCGGGAGGAATAGGAATGAGCAGTTCTTC. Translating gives CASSGRNRNEQFF.

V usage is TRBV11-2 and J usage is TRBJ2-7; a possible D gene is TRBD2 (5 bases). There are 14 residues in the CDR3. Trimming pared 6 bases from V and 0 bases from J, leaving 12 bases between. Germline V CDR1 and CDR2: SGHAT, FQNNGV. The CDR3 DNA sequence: TGTGCCAGCAGGGATACCGGGATCTCCTACGAGCAGTACTTC. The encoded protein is CASRDTGISYEQYF.

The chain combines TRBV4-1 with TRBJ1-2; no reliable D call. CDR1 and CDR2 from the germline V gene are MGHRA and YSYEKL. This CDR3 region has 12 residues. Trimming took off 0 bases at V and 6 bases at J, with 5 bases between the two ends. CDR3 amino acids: CASSQDGDGYTF. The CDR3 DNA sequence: TGCGCCAGCAGCCAAGATGGCGATGGCTACACCTTC.

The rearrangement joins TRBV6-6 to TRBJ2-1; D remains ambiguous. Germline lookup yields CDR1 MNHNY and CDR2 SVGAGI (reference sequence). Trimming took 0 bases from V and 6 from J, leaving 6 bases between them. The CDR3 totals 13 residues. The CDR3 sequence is CASSYSISNEQFF. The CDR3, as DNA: TGTGCCAGCAGTTACTCGATTAGCAATGAGCAGTTCTTC.

This CDR3 reads CASSNGSPQHF. For the CDR3, the DNA is TGTGCCAGCAGCAACGGCAGTCCCCAGCATTTT. V usage is TRBV21-1 and J usage is TRBJ1-5. TRBV21-1 is deemed a pseudogene. This CDR3 contains 11 residues.

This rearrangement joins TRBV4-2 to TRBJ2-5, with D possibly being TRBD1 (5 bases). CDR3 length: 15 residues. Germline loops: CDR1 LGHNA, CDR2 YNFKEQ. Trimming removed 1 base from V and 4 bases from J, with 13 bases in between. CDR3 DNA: TGTGCCAGCAGCCAAGGTAAAGGGGCAGGAGAGACCCAGTACTTC. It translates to CASSQGKGAGETQYF.

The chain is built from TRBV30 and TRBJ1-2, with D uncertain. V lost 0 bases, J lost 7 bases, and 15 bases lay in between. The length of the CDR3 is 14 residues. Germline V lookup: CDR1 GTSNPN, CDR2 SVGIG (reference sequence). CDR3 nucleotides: TGTGCCTGGAGTGTAGGCCGGCTGCGGGCTGGCTACACCTTC. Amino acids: CAWSVGRLRAGYTF.

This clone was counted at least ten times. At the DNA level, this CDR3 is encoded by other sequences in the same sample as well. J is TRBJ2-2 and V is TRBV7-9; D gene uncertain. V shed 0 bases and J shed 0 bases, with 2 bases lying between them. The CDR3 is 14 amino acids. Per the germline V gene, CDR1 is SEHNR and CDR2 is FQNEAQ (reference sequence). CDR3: CASSLAANTGELFF. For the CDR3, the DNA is TGTGCCAGCAGCTTAGCCGCGAACACCGGGGAGCTGTTTTTT.

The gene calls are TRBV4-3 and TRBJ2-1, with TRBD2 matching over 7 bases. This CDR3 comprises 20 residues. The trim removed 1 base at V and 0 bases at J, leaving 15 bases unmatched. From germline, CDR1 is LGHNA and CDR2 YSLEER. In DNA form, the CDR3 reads TGCGCCAGCAGCCAAGCTCGGGGGGACCTGATTTTAAGCTCCTACAATGAGCAGTTCTTC. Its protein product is CASSQARGDLILSSYNEQFF.

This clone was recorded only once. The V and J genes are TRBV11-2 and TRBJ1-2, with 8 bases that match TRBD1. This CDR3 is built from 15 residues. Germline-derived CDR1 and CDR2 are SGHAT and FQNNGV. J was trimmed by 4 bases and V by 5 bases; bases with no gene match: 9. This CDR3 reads CASSPGSGGSYGYTF. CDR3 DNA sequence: TGTGCCAGCAGCCCGGGTTCAGGGGGCAGCTATGGCTACACCTTC.

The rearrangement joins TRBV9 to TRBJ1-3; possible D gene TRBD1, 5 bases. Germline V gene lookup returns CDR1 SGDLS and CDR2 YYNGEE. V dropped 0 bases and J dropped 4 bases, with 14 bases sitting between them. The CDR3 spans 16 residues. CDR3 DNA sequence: TGTGCCAGCAGCGTAGGGGGGGGTAGGTCCGGAAACACCATATATTTT. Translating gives CASSVGGGRSGNTIYF.